This entry lists 9 T cell receptor beta chains sequenced from one sample in a study of identical twins. TCRdb redid the calling of the 5' RACE reads with MiXCR, one entry per CDR3 protein. The profile shows a few hundred thousand distinct CDR3 sequences, 9.5% to 10% of them singletons. These data were also reused for a study on yellow fever vaccine responses in identical twins.

The sequencing input was PBMCs. These receptors originate from a woman between 18 and 29 years old in good health.

The genes are TRBV2 and TRBJ2-2; 10 nucleotides match TRBD1. The CDR3 totals 15 residues. Per germline, CDR1 SNHLY and CDR2 FYNNEI. J lost 3 bases, V lost 7 bases, and 5 bases had no gene match. The CDR3: CASNPGQGYTGELFF. The CDR3, as DNA: TGTGCCAGCAACCCGGGACAGGGGTACACCGGGGAGCTGTTTTTT.

This rearrangement joins TRBV28 to TRBJ2-3; D unclear. CDR3 length: 12 amino acids. Germline assignment: CDR1 MDHEN and CDR2 SYDVKM. The germline V and J ends were trimmed by 6 bases and 4 bases, with 8 bases remaining between them. CDR3: CASRSVPDTQYF. Written as DNA, the CDR3 is TGTGCCAGCAGATCAGTTCCAGATACGCAGTATTTT.

This clonotype was seen ten or more times. The gene calls are TRBV25-1 and TRBJ1-6; 7 positions match TRBD1. Trimming at V came to 4 bases and at J to 7 bases, leaving 7 bases not matched to a gene. CDR3 length: 15 amino acids. From germline, CDR1 is MGHDK and CDR2 SYGVNS. The CDR3 spells CASSGSGTVNSPLHF. CDR3 nucleotides: TGTGCCAGCAGTGGGTCCGGGACAGTGAATTCACCCCTCCACTTT.

A few counts support this clonotype. The gene calls are TRBV29-1 and TRBJ2-5; 9 bases align to TRBD1. This CDR3 comprises 16 residues. Germline trimming cut 7 bases from V and 1 base from J; bases unmatched to any gene: 13. Per germline, CDR1 SQVTM and CDR2 ANQGSEA. The DNA for the CDR3 is TGCAGCGACACACAGGGGGCCCGACGTTCCCAAGAGACCCAGTACTTC. This codes for CSDTQGARRSQETQYF.

A few counts support this clonotype. The chain carries TRBV27 and TRBJ2-5, with 8 nucleotides matching TRBD1. In germline, CDR1 is MNHEY, CDR2 SMNVEV (reference sequence). Trimming removed 2 bases from V and 2 bases from J; junction bases left unmatched: 4. CDR3 length: 15 residues. CDR3 residues: CASSLLTGGQETQYF. CDR3 bases: TGTGCCAGCAGTTTACTTACAGGGGGACAAGAGACCCAGTACTTC.

The V and J genes are TRBV29-1 and TRBJ2-2; 9 bases agree with TRBD2. The CDR3 runs 16 residues. Germline V CDR1 and CDR2: SQVTM, ANQGSEA. V trimming: 1 base; J trimming: 5 bases; junction bases outside the gene matches: 8. The DNA of the CDR3 is TGCAGCGTTGAAGTGCCTAGCGGGATAGGGACCGGGGAGCTGTTTTTT. It encodes CSVEVPSGIGTGELFF.

This clonotype was counted ten times or more. The J gene is TRBJ1-1, the V gene TRBV5-1, with 8 nucleotides matching TRBD1. Trimming cost V 1 base and J 5 bases; bases outside gene matches: 4. Germline CDR1 and CDR2: SGHRS and YFSETQ. The CDR3 has 14 amino acids. CDR3 bases: TGCGCCAGCAGCTTGTCAGGGGGCCATACTGAAGCTTTCTTT. This encodes CASSLSGGHTEAFF.

The sample holds a few counts of this clonotype. V usage is TRBV7-6 and J usage is TRBJ2-5; D is tentatively TRBD1 or TRBD2 (5 bases each). The CDR3 loop spans 15 amino acids. Looked up from germline, CDR1 is SGHVS and CDR2 is FNYEAQ. V was shortened by 6 bases and J by 5 bases, with 19 bases between the two germline ends. DNA of the CDR3: TGTGCCAGCAGGGGAACGGGGACGAGAGGGGAGACCCAGTACTTC. Translation: CASRGTGTRGETQYF. Full variable domain (missing parts from reference TRBV7-6 and TRBJ2-5): GAGVSQSPRYKVTKRGQDVALRCDPISGHVSLYWYRQALGQGPEFLTYFNYEAQQDKSGLPNDRFSAERPEGSISTLTIQRTEQRDSAMYRCASRGTGTRGETQYFGPGTRLLVL.

This clonotype was counted between two and nine times. V and J are TRBV23-1 and TRBJ2-4; D is perhaps TRBD1 or TRBD2 (5 bases each). TRBV23-1 falls under the ORF class, with uncertain function. The CDR3 runs 18 residues. Trimming took off 3 bases at V and 2 bases at J, with 20 bases between the two ends. CDR3 sequence (DNA): TGCGCCAGCAGTCAGGCCGGTCGGGGCCAGAAAACCAAAAACATTCAGTACTTC. It yields the protein CASSQAGRGQKTKNIQYF.